One sample yielded the 14 T cell receptor beta chains listed below, sequenced in a study of blood T cells in healthy people across ages (dated by TCRdb to the mid-2010s). The library was made by 5' RACE. Instrument on record: Illumina HiSeq 2500. A second PCR of roughly 7 to 11 cycles was performed with a sample-barcoded 5' primer and a J-beta primer mix. TCRdb passed the public sequencing reads through fastp at Q25 and MiXCR, retaining productive beta sequences. Rows are unified per CDR3 protein, each entry keeping the most common DNA and genes. The sample yields over 950,000 distinct CDR3 sequences; around two fifths were counted once. Around 13% of the sample is held by the ten biggest clonotypes. Material: blood. The source is a man between 18 and 29 years old in good health.

The chain uses TRBV5-1 and TRBJ2-1; the D gene could be TRBD1 or TRBD2 (5 bases each). Germline V gene sequence: CDR1 SGHRS, CDR2 YFSETQ. V shed 0 bases and J shed 8 bases, with 21 bases lying between them. CDR3 length: 17 amino acids. The CDR3 is CASSLGTGTARFDEQFF. The CDR3 region has the DNA TGCGCCAGCAGCTTGGGGACCGGGACCGCAAGGTTCGATGAGCAGTTCTTC.

Here the CDR3 DNA reads TGTGCCAGCAGTGGGACAGGGGGATACAATGAGCAGTACTTC. Translated, it gives CASSGTGGYNEQYF. This sequence joins TRBV2 and TRBJ2-4; 10 bases align to TRBD1. Germline CDR1 and CDR2: SNHLY and FYNNEI. The CDR3 length is 14 residues. The ends lost 4 bases at V and 13 bases at J; junction bases unmatched: 10.

In this sample, this clonotype turned up a few times. The chain couples TRBV12-3 or TRBV12-4 to TRBJ2-3, with 10 positions matching TRBD2. The CDR3 has 15 amino acids. With 3 bases clipped from V and 5 bases from J, the junction kept 5 bases outside the gene matches. The CDR3 coding sequence is TGTGCCAGCAGTTTTGGGGGACTAGCGCGAGATACGCAGTATTTT. This translates into CASSFGGLARDTQYF.

The CDR3 sequence is CAISQGVRTEAFF. The CDR3 DNA reads TGTGCCATCAGTCAGGGGGTTCGGACTGAAGCTTTCTTT. The chain joins TRBV10-3 to TRBJ1-1, with 7 positions matching TRBD1. Germline V CDR1 and CDR2: ENHRY, SYGVKD. The CDR3 covers 13 residues. V was clipped by 5 bases and J by 5 bases; unmatched bases: 5.

This clonotype was picked up a small number of times. The J gene is TRBJ2-3, the V gene TRBV20-1, with 12 bases fitting TRBD1. The V and J ends lost 3 bases and 4 bases, in that order; junction bases with no gene match: 8. Germline-derived CDR1 and CDR2 are DFQATT and SNEGSKA (reference sequence). The CDR3 length is 16 residues. The CDR3 DNA reads as TGCAGTGCTAGGTCACCCGGGACAGGGGGCTCAGATACGCAGTATTTT. Translating it yields CSARSPGTGGSDTQYF.

V gene TRBV7-8 combines with J gene TRBJ2-5; D is uncertain. The J call may be mistaken, given a closer DNA end match to TRBJ2-1. CDR3 size: 16 residues. Germline V gene lookup returns CDR1 SGHVS and CDR2 FQNEAQ. CDR3 bases: TGTGCCAGCAGCTTAGTAATAGGGTATGGTGGAGAGACCCAGTTCTTC. It yields the protein CASSLVIGYGGETQFF.

This clonotype was picked up many times. The genes are TRBV29-1 and TRBJ2-1; D is unclear. The DNA matches TRBJ2-7 better at its end, which makes the J call doubtful. CDR1 and CDR2 from the germline V gene are SQVTM and ANQGSEA. The CDR3 loop spans 12 amino acids. The CDR3 loop is CSVAPSYNEQYF. The DNA of the CDR3 is TGCAGCGTTGCCCCCTCCTACAATGAGCAGTACTTC.

This chain joins TRBV4-3 and TRBJ2-2; D is perhaps TRBD2 (6 bases). The CDR3 totals 17 residues. With 0 bases removed from V and 6 bases from J, the gap between germline ends came to 17 bases. Germline CDR1 reads LGHNA; CDR2 reads YSLEER. CDR3 sequence reads: CASSQDPAGLRSGELFF. The CDR3, as DNA: TGCGCCAGCAGCCAAGATCCGGCGGGACTCCGGTCCGGGGAGCTGTTTTTT.

This clonotype was picked up many times. The V call is TRBV7-2, the J call TRBJ1-4; 7 positions agree with TRBD1. Germline loops: CDR1 SGHTA, CDR2 FQGNSA. The trim removed 1 base at V and 7 bases at J, leaving 6 bases unmatched. The CDR3 has 15 residues. In DNA form, the CDR3 reads TGTGCCAGCAGCTTAGAAGGGACAGCGGGTGAAAAACTGTTTTTT. This codes for CASSLEGTAGEKLFF.

The chain is built from TRBV28 and TRBJ1-1, with unresolved D. CDR3 length: 16 residues. CDR1 MDHEN and CDR2 SYDVKM come from the germline V gene. Trimming shortened V by 1 base and J by 2 bases, and 14 bases separated the two germline ends. CDR3: CASSLLSDRVNTEAFF. As DNA, the CDR3 is TGTGCCAGCAGTTTATTATCCGACCGGGTTAACACTGAAGCTTTCTTT.

This clonotype was observed a few times. V is TRBV12-3 or TRBV12-4 and J is TRBJ2-7; 8 bases map to TRBD2. V was pared by 7 bases and J by 4 bases, with 6 bases of the junction left unmatched. This CDR3 is built from 13 residues. The CDR3 sequence: CASNRGGSYEQYF. The DNA for the CDR3 is TGTGCCAGCAATCGGGGGGGCAGTTACGAGCAGTACTTC.

Comments on this clonotype: Germline and junction disagree at one end, which may indicate a read error. The chain carries TRBV12-3 or TRBV12-4 and TRBJ1-6; D is ambiguous. CDR3 size: 13 residues. The CDR3 region has the DNA TGTGCCAGCAGTTTCGACAACAGTTCACCCCCCCACTTT. Its protein product is CASSFDNSSPPHF.

Of note for this clonotype: Given a much more abundant clone one base away, this may be a read error. The genes are TRBV4-3 and TRBJ2-3, with D perhaps TRBD2 (8 bases). Germline V gene sequence: CDR1 LGHNA, CDR2 YSLEER. The CDR3 has 14 residues. The CDR3 sequence: CAGSGGQQGDTQYF. CDR3 in DNA: TGCGCCGGCAGCGGGGGACAGCAAGGAGATACGCAGTATTTT.

Many counts were recorded for this clonotype. The chain couples TRBV12-3 or TRBV12-4 to TRBJ1-6, with D unclear. The CDR3 spans 12 residues. The V end was cut by 7 bases, the J end by 5 bases, with 6 bases between. The CDR3 DNA sequence: TGTGCCAGCACGGGCCATAATTCACCCCTCCACTTT. Its translation: CASTGHNSPLHF.